This TCR beta chain was sequenced during a study of blood T cell repertoires in COVID-19. Whole-study context: Italy, Spain and the United States were the sources of the convalescent and acute COVID-19 samples.

V was pared by 2 bases and J by 1 base, with 1 base of the junction left unmatched. The CDR3 runs to 16 residues. CDR1 and CDR2 (germline): MNHEY, SVGEGT. TCRdb's table, derived via immunoSEQ multiplex PCR, lists solely in-frame clones and lacks some. This table has some 150,000 clones, around four fifths appearing once. The source of this sequence is a human donor in a cohort sampled during active COVID-19. This chain connects TRBV6-2 or TRBV6-3 to TRBJ2-7; TRBD2 matches at 14 bases. Sequenced sample: peripheral blood. The CDR3 sequence is CASSYGLAGGSYEQYF. CDR3 nucleotides: TGTGCCAGCAGTTACGGACTAGCGGGAGGATCCTACGAGCAGTACTTC.